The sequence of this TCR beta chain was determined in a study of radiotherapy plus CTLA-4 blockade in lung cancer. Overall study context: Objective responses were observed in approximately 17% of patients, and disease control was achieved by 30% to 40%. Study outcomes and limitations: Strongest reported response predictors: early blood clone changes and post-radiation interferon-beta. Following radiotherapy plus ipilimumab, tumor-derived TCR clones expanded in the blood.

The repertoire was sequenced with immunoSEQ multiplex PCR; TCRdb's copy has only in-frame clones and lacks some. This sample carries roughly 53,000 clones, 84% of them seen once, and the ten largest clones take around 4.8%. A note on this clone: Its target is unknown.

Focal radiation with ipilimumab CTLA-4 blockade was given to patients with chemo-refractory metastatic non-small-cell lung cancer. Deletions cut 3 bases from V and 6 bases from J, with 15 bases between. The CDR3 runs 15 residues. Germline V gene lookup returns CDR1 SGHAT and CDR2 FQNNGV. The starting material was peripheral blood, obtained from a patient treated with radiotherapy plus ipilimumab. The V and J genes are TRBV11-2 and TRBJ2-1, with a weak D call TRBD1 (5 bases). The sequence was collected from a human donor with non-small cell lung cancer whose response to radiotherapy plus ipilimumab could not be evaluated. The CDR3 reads CASSLIGVKGNEQFF. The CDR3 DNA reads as TGTGCCAGCAGCTTGATAGGGGTAAAGGGCAATGAGCAGTTCTTC.